These 8 T cell receptor beta chains were all obtained from the same sample, sequenced in a study of cytomegalovirus exposure and HLA in healthy donors. Assay: immunoSEQ multiplex PCR; the TCRdb copy retains only in-frame clones and omits some. The sample lists about 71,000 clones, 94% seen once, with more than 0.8% in the top ten. The sample consisted of PBMCs. The receptor source for this set is a woman between 18 and 29 years old in good health and CMV-seronegative.

V usage is TRBV6-6 and J usage is TRBJ2-7; 10 nucleotides agree with TRBD1. CDR1 MNHNY and CDR2 SVGAGI come from the germline V gene (reference sequence). The CDR3 length is 14 residues. J gave up 2 bases and V 2 bases, and 0 bases lay outside the gene matches. The chain's CDR3 is CASSYGQGAYEQYF. Written as DNA, the CDR3 is TGTGCCAGCAGTTACGGACAGGGGGCCTACGAGCAGTACTTC.

J is TRBJ1-2 and V is TRBV25-1; 7 bases fit TRBD1. This CDR3 region has 17 residues. Germline V CDR1 and CDR2: MGHDK, SYGVNS. V lost 6 bases to trimming and J lost 3 bases; unmatched junction nucleotides: 16. The CDR3 reads CASSPIAQGGEDYGYTF. The CDR3 nucleotides are TGTGCCAGCAGCCCCATTGCACAAGGGGGCGAAGACTATGGCTACACCTTC.

The V call is TRBV19, the J call TRBJ2-5; 7 nucleotides match TRBD1. The CDR3 is 15 amino acids. After removal of 5 bases from V and 5 bases from J, the junction contained 11 bases not matched to a gene. CDR1 and CDR2 from the germline V gene are LNHDA and SQIVND (reference sequence). The CDR3 loop reads CASSARQGLRETQYF. Written as DNA, the CDR3 is TGTGCCAGTAGTGCAAGACAGGGATTGAGGGAGACCCAGTACTTC.

The V gene is TRBV6-5, the J gene TRBJ1-2; D remains ambiguous. Trimming left V 2 bases short and J 7 bases short, with 11 bases between. In germline, CDR1 is MNHEY, CDR2 SVGAGI. The length of the CDR3 is 13 residues. The CDR3 here is CASSYPGGSGYTF. CDR3 DNA: TGTGCCAGCAGTTACCCGGGAGGGAGTGGCTACACCTTC.

The chain uses TRBV9 and TRBJ2-3, with D unclear. The germline V and J ends were trimmed by 4 bases and 0 bases, with 6 bases remaining between them. Per the germline V gene, CDR1 is SGDLS and CDR2 is YYNGEE. The CDR3 has 13 residues. This CDR3 is CASSYSSTDTQYF. The CDR3 nucleotides are TGTGCCAGCAGCTATAGTAGCACAGATACGCAGTATTTT.

This chain joins TRBV19 and TRBJ2-1; no clear D gene. Germline CDR1 and CDR2: LNHDA and SQIVND (reference sequence). Between the trimmed V and J ends, which lost 6 bases and 0 bases, there was a span of 9 bases. This CDR3 is 14 amino acids long. This CDR3 reads CASSEVSSYNEQFF. CDR3 in DNA: TGTGCCAGTAGCGAGGTTAGCTCCTACAATGAGCAGTTCTTC.

CDR3 in DNA: TGCAGCGTTGGTAGTACCCCGGGAGACACTGAAGCTTTCTTT. Amino acid sequence: CSVGSTPGDTEAFF. The chain recombines TRBV29-1 with TRBJ1-1; D is uncertain. CDR3 length equals 14 residues. The germline V and J ends were trimmed by 4 bases and 3 bases, with 15 bases remaining between them. Germline V lookup: CDR1 SQVTM, CDR2 ANQGSEA.

The chain is built from TRBV7-4 and TRBJ2-7; D is unclear. The germline gives CDR1 SGHVT, CDR2 SQSDAQ. With 2 bases removed from V and 3 bases from J, the gap between germline ends came to 8 bases. The CDR3 extends over 13 amino acids. This CDR3 reads CASSLTGFYEQYF. The CDR3 DNA follows: TGTGCCAGCAGCTTAACCGGTTTCTACGAGCAGTACTTC.